Listed below are T cell receptor beta chains from one sample, sequenced in a study of post-analysis software for immune sequencing data. From the PCR reads, TCRdb called clonotypes with MiXCR, one entry per CDR3 protein. The repertoire includes about 430,000 distinct CDR3 sequences, approximately 37% of them detected once, and under 9% sits in the top ten. The material sequenced was blood. The receptors come from a girl aged 2 to 9 with multiple sclerosis. CDR3s include the opening cysteine and the closing phenylalanine or tryptophan. The D gene is left open where the match is weak. Not all rows give a size; the values are once, few, many and, for expanded clones, a class.

>TRBJ2-7|TRBV20-1|.|.
CSAREVGLSEQYF
TGCAGTGCTAGAGAGGTTGGGTTAAGCGAGCAGTACTTC
>TRBJ2-1|TRBV29-1|.|.
CSAQGGVSGRHNEQFF
TGCAGCGCTCAGGGGGGTGTCAGTGGTCGGCACAATGAGCAGTTCTTC
>TRBJ2-1|TRBV7-8|.|.
CASSLSFAGADNEQFF
TGTGCCAGCAGCTTAAGCTTTGCGGGGGCCGACAATGAGCAGTTCTTC
>TRBJ1-6|TRBV7-9|.|.
CASRFEQASPLHF
TGTGCCAGCAGGTTCGAACAGGCTTCACCCCTCCACTTT
>TRBJ2-5|TRBV28|.|few
CASSFYRVSETQYF
TGTGCCAGCAGTTTTTACAGGGTTTCGGAGACCCAGTACTTC
>TRBJ1-6|TRBV5-4|.|.
CASSLAGGTTYSPLHF
TGTGCCAGCAGCTTGGCGGGGGGTACTACCTATTCACCCCTCCACTTT
>TRBJ2-3|TRBV5-1|TRBD1|.
CASSFARGPTDTQYF
TGCGCCAGCAGCTTTGCCAGGGGGCCCACAGATACGCAGTATTTT
>TRBJ2-5|TRBV10-2|.|.
CASNRRASEYLVRETQYF
TGCGCCAGCAACCGCCGGGCTAGCGAGTATCTAGTTAGAGAGACCCAGTACTTC
>TRBJ1-2|TRBV24-1|.|few
CATSDFPFDGYTF
TGTGCCACCAGTGATTTTCCCTTCGATGGCTACACCTTC
>TRBJ2-3|TRBV28|.|.
CASSFPGGPITDTQYF
TGTGCCAGCAGTTTCCCCGGAGGACCGATCACAGATACGCAGTATTTT
>TRBJ1-5|TRBV20-1|.|.
CSAPEGDQPQHF
TGCAGTGCCCCGGAGGGGGATCAGCCCCAGCATTTT
>TRBJ2-7|TRBV3-1|.|.
CASSTLTAYEQYF
TGTGCCAGCAGCACCTTGACCGCCTACGAGCAGTACTTC
>TRBJ1-6|TRBV25-1|.|.
CASSRTGGQYSPLHF
TGTGCCAGCAGTAGAACCGGGGGCCAGTACTCACCCCTCCACTTT
>TRBJ2-5|TRBV29-1|.|few
CSIRQGPHQETQYF
TGCAGCATACGTCAAGGGCCACACCAAGAGACCCAGTACTTC
>TRBJ1-3|TRBV20-1|.|.
CSATRPSGNTIYF
TGCAGTGCTACCCGGCCCTCTGGAAACACCATATATTTT
>TRBJ2-7|TRBV27|.|.
CASSSENSYEQYF
TGTGCCAGCAGTTCCGAAAACTCCTACGAGCAGTACTTC
>TRBJ1-1|TRBV28|.|.
CASSLIVRTSEAFF
TGTGCCAGCAGTTTAATCGTCCGCACATCGGAAGCTTTCTTT
>TRBJ2-7|TRBV11-1|.|.
CASSLAMGSEQYF
TGTGCCAGCAGCTTAGCGATGGGGTCCGAGCAGTACTTC
>TRBJ1-2|TRBV12-3/TRBV12-4|.|.
CASSSVPLDGYTF
TGTGCCAGCAGTTCCGTACCTTTAGATGGCTACACCTTC
>TRBJ1-2|TRBV5-6|TRBD1|few
CASSLGGTGAYGYTF
TGTGCCAGCAGCTTAGGGGGTACAGGGGCCTATGGCTACACCTTC
>TRBJ1-6|TRBV9|.|few
CASSRLADSPLHF
TGTGCCAGCAGTCGCCTAGCGGATTCACCCCTCCACTTT
>TRBJ2-7|TRBV12-3/TRBV12-4|.|.
CASSPISYEQYF
TGTGCCAGCAGCCCCATTTCCTACGAGCAGTACTTC
>TRBJ2-7|TRBV15|TRBD1|.
CATSRDTGGSYEQYF
TGTGCCACCAGCAGAGATACAGGGGGCTCCTACGAGCAGTACTTC
>TRBJ1-5|TRBV20-1|.|.
CSALWVQGINQPQHF
TGCAGTGCCCTCTGGGTCCAGGGCATCAATCAGCCCCAGCATTTT
>TRBJ1-2|TRBV7-2|.|.
CASSHPAERDYGYTF
TGTGCCAGCAGCCACCCTGCAGAACGGGACTATGGCTACACCTTC
>TRBJ2-3|TRBV5-6|TRBD1|.
CASSFRTGSTDTQYF
TGTGCCAGCAGCTTTAGGACAGGCAGCACAGATACGCAGTATTTT
>TRBJ2-7|TRBV5-1|.|.
CASSLVSGNYEQYF
TGCGCCAGCAGCTTGGTGTCTGGAAACTACGAGCAGTACTTC
>TRBJ1-2|TRBV6-2/TRBV6-3|.|few
CASSQNTGFRGYTF
TGTGCCAGCAGTCAAAATACAGGGTTTCGAGGCTACACCTTC
>TRBJ1-5|TRBV4-1|TRBD1|.
CTSCRGPNQPQHF
TGCACCAGCTGCAGGGGGCCAAATCAGCCCCAGCATTTT
>TRBJ2-5|TRBV5-1|.|.
CASSLETGEETQYF
TGCGCCAGCAGCTTGGAGACGGGCGAAGAGACCCAGTACTTC
>TRBJ2-4|TRBV29-1|.|.
CSVKAVAKNIQYF
TGCAGCGTTAAAGCGGTTGCCAAAAACATTCAGTACTTC
>TRBJ2-3|TRBV4-3|.|.
CASSQSGSSTDTQYF
TGCGCCAGCAGCCAGTCAGGGTCTAGCACAGATACGCAGTATTTT
>TRBJ2-5|TRBV15|.|many
CATSRDLGLRETQYF
TGTGCCACCAGCAGAGATCTAGGGTTGCGGGAGACCCAGTACTTC
>TRBJ2-7|TRBV28|TRBD1|few
CASRGQAVDEQYF
TGTGCCAGCAGGGGACAGGCGGTAGACGAGCAGTACTTC
>TRBJ1-5|TRBV4-3|.|.
CASSQRGGSNQPQHF
TGCGCCAGCAGCCAACGGGGAGGGAGCAATCAGCCCCAGCATTTT